One sample yielded the 6 T cell receptor beta chains listed below, sequenced in a study of T cell changes during pregnancy in multiple sclerosis. TCRdb's table, derived via immunoSEQ multiplex PCR, lists solely in-frame clones and lacks some. The sample consists of just over 15,000 clones, around 83% of them appearing once. Material: CD8+ T cells from peripheral blood mononuclear cells, obtained after pregnancy. The source of these receptors is a female donor in good health, enrolled as a control in a pregnancy study.

This rearrangement joins TRBV5-4 to TRBJ1-1; D call uncertain. This CDR3 spans 15 amino acids. The germline CDR1 and CDR2 sequences are SGHNT and YYREEE (reference sequence). V dropped 4 bases and J dropped 4 bases, with 17 bases sitting between them. The CDR3 reads CASSPEGAGGTEAFF. The CDR3 DNA sequence: TGTGCCAGCAGCCCCGAAGGTGCAGGAGGCACTGAAGCTTTCTTT.

This clone was observed a handful of times. J is TRBJ2-2 and V is TRBV6-4; D is ambiguous. The V gene's germline CDR1 is MRHNA and CDR2 SNTAGT. CDR3 size: 15 residues. V was trimmed by 6 bases and J by 1 base, leaving 12 bases between them. The CDR3 DNA sequence: TGTGCCAGCAGCGCGACCGCAGGGAACACCGGGGAGCTGTTTTTT. Translated, it gives CASSATAGNTGELFF.

The chain uses TRBV7-9 and TRBJ1-3, with 10 positions matching TRBD1. The CDR3 runs 16 residues. The junction had 2 bases not matched to a gene; V was cut back by 2 bases and J by 1 base. In germline, CDR1 is SEHNR, CDR2 FQNEAQ (reference sequence). The CDR3 sequence is CASSLPDRGSGNTIYF. CDR3 nucleotide sequence: TGTGCCAGCAGCTTACCGGACAGGGGGTCTGGAAACACCATATATTTT.

V gene TRBV5-1 combines with J gene TRBJ1-4, with TRBD1 matching over 10 bases. The CDR3 is 15 amino acids. V lost 4 bases, J lost 6 bases, and 6 bases stayed unmatched. In germline, CDR1 is SGHRS, CDR2 YFSETQ. In DNA, the CDR3 is TGCGCCAGCAGCACGACAGGGGGCCGGGATGAAAAACTGTTTTTT. Encoded protein: CASSTTGGRDEKLFF. The variable domain in full, completed from reference TRBV5-1 and TRBJ1-4, reads KAGVTQTPRYLIKTRGQQVTLSCSPISGHRSVSWYQQTPGQGLQFLFEYFSETQRNKGNFPGRFSGRQFSNSRSEMNVSTLELGDSALYLCASSTTGGRDEKLFFGSGTQLSVL.

This rearrangement joins TRBV10-3 to TRBJ2-2, with D possibly being TRBD2 (5 bases). The CDR3 has 14 amino acids. CDR1 and CDR2 from the germline V gene are ENHRY and SYGVKD. V was trimmed by 10 bases and J by 0 bases, leaving 12 bases between them. The CDR3 region has the DNA TGTGCCACCCGGGGAGCCGCGAACACCGGGGAGCTGTTTTTT. This gives the protein CATRGAANTGELFF.

The chain is built from TRBV6-6 and TRBJ1-2; D ambiguous. The CDR3 has 15 amino acids. With 2 bases removed from V and 2 bases from J, the gap between germline ends came to 12 bases. Germline CDR1 is MNHNY and CDR2 is SVGAGI (reference sequence). DNA of the CDR3: TGTGCCAGCAGTTACCTAGACCGCTTAAACTATGGCTACACCTTC. This gives the protein CASSYLDRLNYGYTF.